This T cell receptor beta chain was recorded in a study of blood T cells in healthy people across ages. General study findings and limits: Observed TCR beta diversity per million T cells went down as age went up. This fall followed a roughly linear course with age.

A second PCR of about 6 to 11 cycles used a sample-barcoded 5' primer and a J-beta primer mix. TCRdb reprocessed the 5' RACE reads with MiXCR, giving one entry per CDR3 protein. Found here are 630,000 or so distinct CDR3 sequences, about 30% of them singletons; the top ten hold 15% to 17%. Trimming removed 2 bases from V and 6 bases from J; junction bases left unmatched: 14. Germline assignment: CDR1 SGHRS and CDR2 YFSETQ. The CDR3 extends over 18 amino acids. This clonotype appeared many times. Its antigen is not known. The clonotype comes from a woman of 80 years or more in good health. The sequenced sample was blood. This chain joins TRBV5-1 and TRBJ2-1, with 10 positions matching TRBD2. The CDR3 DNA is TGCGCCAGCAGCTTCCAGCTAGCGGGGGCCCCGGGGGGCAATGAGCAGTTCTTC. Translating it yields CASSFQLAGAPGGNEQFF.